This T cell receptor beta chain originates from a study of response to subunit inactivated influenza vaccine. Study-wide points: The authors offered the suggestion that each seasonal influenza vaccination recruits few new T cells.

In its sample, this clonotype was seen a few times. The antigen remains unidentified. The CDR3 sequence is 11 residues long. V lost 7 bases, J lost 7 bases, and 11 bases lay in between. TCRdb itself ran the RT-PCR reads through MiXCR, one entry per CDR3 protein. The sample consists of under 200,000 distinct CDR3 sequences, around a tenth of them appearing once. The receptor's source is a man between 50 and 70 years old who received an inactivated influenza vaccine. V and J are TRBV12-3 or TRBV12-4 and TRBJ2-7; D gene ambiguous. The sequenced sample was CD8+ T cells sorted from PBMCs, obtained roughly 24 months after vaccination. The CDR3 here is CASTNFGEQYF. In DNA, the CDR3 is TGTGCCAGCACCAACTTCGGGGAGCAGTACTTC.